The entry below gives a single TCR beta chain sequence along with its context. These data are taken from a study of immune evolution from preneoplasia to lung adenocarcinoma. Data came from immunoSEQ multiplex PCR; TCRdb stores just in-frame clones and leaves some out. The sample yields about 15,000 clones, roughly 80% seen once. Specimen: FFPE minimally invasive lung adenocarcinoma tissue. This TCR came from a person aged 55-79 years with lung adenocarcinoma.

The CDR3 bases are TGTGCCAGCAGCTTGGACGGATTTAATGAAAAACTGTTTTTT. This gives the protein CASSLDGFNEKLFF. V is TRBV7-8 and J is TRBJ1-4; D remains unclear. The CDR3 runs 14 residues. CDR1 SGHVS and CDR2 FQNEAQ come from the germline V gene. V shed 3 bases and J shed 4 bases, with 9 bases lying between them.